This T cell receptor (beta chain) emerged from a study of cytomegalovirus exposure and HLA in healthy donors. V dropped 5 bases and J dropped 2; count of bases not matched to a gene: 16. This CDR3 has 18 residues. Per the germline V gene, CDR1 is MNHEY and CDR2 is SMNVEV (reference sequence). A remark on this clone: Its antigen is still unknown.

PCR involved 60 Vbeta and 13 Jbeta primers. Method: immunoSEQ multiplex PCR; TCRdb's copy keeps in-frame clones and lacks some. The table lists about 160,000 clones, roughly 80% of them singletons. The study's findings and limits: Rare TCR sequences predominated, though certain public TCRs were found in many donors.

V usage is TRBV27 and J usage is TRBJ1-2; 8 positions agree with TRBD1. The material sequenced was PBMCs. This sequence was found in a female donor in good health and CMV-seronegative. CDR3 bases: TGTGCCAGCAGTACGTTCATTCGGACAGGGAAGGGGAACTATGGCTACACCTTC. Translation gives CASSTFIRTGKGNYGYTF.